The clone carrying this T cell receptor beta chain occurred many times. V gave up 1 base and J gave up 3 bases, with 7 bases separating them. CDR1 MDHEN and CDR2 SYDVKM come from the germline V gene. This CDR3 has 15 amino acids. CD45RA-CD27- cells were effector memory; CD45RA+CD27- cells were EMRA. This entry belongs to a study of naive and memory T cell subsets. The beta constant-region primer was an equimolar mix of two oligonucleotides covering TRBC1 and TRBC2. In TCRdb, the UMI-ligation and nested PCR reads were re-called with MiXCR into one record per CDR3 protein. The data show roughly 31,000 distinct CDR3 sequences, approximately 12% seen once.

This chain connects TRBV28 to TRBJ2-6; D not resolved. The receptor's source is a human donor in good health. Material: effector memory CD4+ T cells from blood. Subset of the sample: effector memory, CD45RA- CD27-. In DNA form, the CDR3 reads TGTGCCAGCAGTTTATTGTTCGGTGGGGCCAACGTCCTGACTTTC. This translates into CASSLLFGGANVLTF.